One sample yielded the 23 T cell receptor beta chains listed below, sequenced in a study of shared clonotypes between healthy human individuals. TCRdb's table, derived via immunoSEQ multiplex PCR, lists solely in-frame clones and lacks some. In the table there are hundreds of thousands of clones, around three quarters of which are singletons. The sequencing input was memory CD4+ T cells sorted from blood. Subset indicated: CD45RA-negative fraction. All receptors derive from a woman aged 25-40 years in good health.

The sample holds a few counts of this clone. V and J are TRBV19 and TRBJ1-5; D uncertain. The germline V and J ends were trimmed by 4 bases and 3 bases, with 10 bases remaining between them. The CDR3 totals 14 residues. Germline CDR1 and CDR2: LNHDA and SQIVND (reference sequence). The CDR3 DNA follows: TGTGCCAGTAGTACCACGACCGTCAATCAGCCCCAGCATTTT. Its translation: CASSTTTVNQPQHF.

This chain joins TRBV5-1 and TRBJ2-1; no clear D. The germline V and J ends were trimmed by 7 bases and 4 bases, with 12 bases remaining between them. Germline V CDR1 and CDR2: SGHRS, YFSETQ. The CDR3 spans 13 residues. This CDR3 is CASSEAEYNEQFF. The CDR3 DNA reads as TGCGCCAGCTCTGAGGCGGAATACAATGAGCAGTTCTTC.

The CDR3 here is CASSSPSRAGELFF. CDR3 DNA sequence: TGTGCCAGCAGTTCCCCCAGCCGCGCCGGGGAGCTGTTTTTT. The chain carries TRBV6-5 and TRBJ2-2; no firm D call. Germline assignment: CDR1 MNHEY and CDR2 SVGAGI. The length of the CDR3 is 14 residues. V dropped 4 bases and J dropped 6 bases, with 12 bases sitting between them.

The chain is built from TRBV25-1 and TRBJ1-1, with D uncertain. Germline V lookup: CDR1 MGHDK, CDR2 SYGVNS. Trimming pared 3 bases from V and 1 base from J, leaving 12 bases between. The length of the CDR3 is 15 residues. Here the CDR3 reads CASSDGGRQNTEAFF. The DNA for the CDR3 is TGTGCCAGCAGTGACGGCGGACGCCAGAACACTGAAGCTTTCTTT.

The chain couples TRBV4-1 to TRBJ2-4, with D possibly matching TRBD2 (6 bases). Deletions cut 0 bases from V and 16 bases from J, with 22 bases between. The CDR3 is made up of 15 amino acids. From germline, CDR1 is MGHRA and CDR2 YSYEKL. CDR3 sequence (DNA): TGCGCCAGCAGCCAAGATCCGACGCCAGCGGGCCCCCCCTACTTC. This gives the protein CASSQDPTPAGPPYF.

This clone was observed a handful of times. The chain joins TRBV30 to TRBJ2-7, with D perhaps matching TRBD1 or TRBD2 (5 bases each). Trimming left V 0 bases short and J 0 bases short, with 27 bases between. CDR3 length: 20 residues. Germline V gene lookup returns CDR1 GTSNPN and CDR2 SVGIG (reference sequence). The CDR3 DNA sequence: TGTGCCTGGAGTGTCGGAAGGGACCCCGTTACGGTTAGCGTCTCCTACGAGCAGTACTTC. It codes for CAWSVGRDPVTVSVSYEQYF.

A word on this clone: A read error may be the cause here, since a much bigger clone is one base away. This same CDR3 is encoded by further DNA sequences in the sample. The chain carries TRBV6-5 and TRBJ2-3, with D uncertain. The CDR3 has 11 residues. CDR1 and CDR2 from the germline V gene are MNHEY and SVGAGI. V lost 6 bases to trimming and J lost 2 bases, with 3 bases between them. The CDR3 DNA follows: TGTGCCAGCAGCACCACAGATACGCAGTATTTT. Protein: CASSTTDTQYF.

V and J are TRBV14 and TRBJ2-5; 8 bases map to TRBD2. CDR3 length equals 15 residues. Germline V gene sequence: CDR1 SGHDN, CDR2 FVKESK. Unmatched junction bases numbered 3, after V lost 1 base and J lost 2 bases. CDR3 DNA: TGTGCCAGCAGCCAAGTATTAGCGGGACAAGAGACCCAGTACTTC. It encodes CASSQVLAGQETQYF. Complete variable domain (other parts from reference TRBV14 and TRBJ2-5): EAGVTQFPSHSVIEKGQTVTLRCDPISGHDNLYWYRRVMGKEIKFLLHFVKESKQDESGMPNNRFLAERTGGTYSTLKVQPAELEDSGVYFCASSQVLAGQETQYFGPGTRLLVL.

This clone was found a few times. The CDR3 region has the DNA TGTGCCAGCAGCCGTACTAGCGGGAGTCATGACGAGCAGTACTTC. It yields the protein CASSRTSGSHDEQYF. The chain joins TRBV5-4 to TRBJ2-7, with TRBD2 matching over 11 bases. V lost 4 bases to trimming and J lost 5 bases; unmatched junction nucleotides: 8. CDR1 is SGHNT, CDR2 YYREEE, per germline (reference sequence). The CDR3 has 15 amino acids.

The chain couples TRBV6-5 to TRBJ2-1, with 7 nucleotides matching TRBD2. The ends lost 6 bases at V and 8 bases at J; junction bases unmatched: 13. Germline CDR1 reads MNHEY; CDR2 reads SVGAGI. The CDR3 totals 15 residues. The CDR3 reads CASSTGPGLVDEQFF. DNA of the CDR3: TGTGCCAGCAGCACGGGACCTGGACTAGTCGATGAGCAGTTCTTC.

J is TRBJ2-3 and V is TRBV9; the D gene is possibly TRBD1 (5 bases). The CDR3 covers 14 residues. Germline CDR1 and CDR2: SGDLS and YYNGEE. The V and J ends lost 0 bases and 5 bases respectively, with 10 bases between them. For the CDR3, the DNA is TGTGCCAGCAGCGTAGGTGGGGCCGGAGATACGCAGTATTTT. It codes for CASSVGGAGDTQYF.

The gene calls are TRBV28 and TRBJ2-1, with a weak D call TRBD2 (5 bases). Germline CDR1 MDHEN, CDR2 SYDVKM. This CDR3 region has 13 residues. V was trimmed by 5 bases and J by 8 bases, leaving 13 bases between them. The CDR3 reads CASSRVVRDEQFF. CDR3 nucleotides: TGTGCCAGCAGTAGGGTAGTGAGGGATGAGCAGTTCTTC.

In its sample, this clone was seen a few times. CDR3 in amino acids: CASSLALPQDQPQHF. In DNA form, the CDR3 reads TGTGCCAGCAGCTTAGCGCTGCCGCAGGATCAGCCCCAGCATTTT. This chain joins TRBV7-2 and TRBJ1-5; D is unclear. The germline V and J ends were trimmed by 0 bases and 5 bases, with 11 bases remaining between them. The germline V gene has CDR1 SGHTA and CDR2 FQGNSA. This CDR3 region has 15 residues.

This clone was counted once. This sequence joins TRBV18 and TRBJ2-7, with 7 bases that match TRBD1. With 5 bases clipped from V and 2 bases from J, the junction kept 6 bases outside the gene matches. The CDR3 is made up of 14 amino acids. Germline V gene sequence: CDR1 KGHSH, CDR2 LQKENI. DNA of the CDR3: TGTGCCAGCTCAACGCGACAGGGTCCCTACGAGCAGTACTTC. Its translation is CASSTRQGPYEQYF.

CDR3 sequence (DNA): TGTGCCTGGAGTTGGGCAGGGGGTAGCAATCAGCCCCAGCATTTT. Its protein product is CAWSWAGGSNQPQHF. This sequence joins TRBV30 and TRBJ1-5; 7 positions agree with TRBD1. The CDR3 spans 15 residues. Germline CDR1 is GTSNPN and CDR2 is SVGIG (reference sequence). J was trimmed by 0 bases and V by 2 bases; bases with no gene match: 4.

V usage is TRBV11-2 and J usage is TRBJ2-7, with 8 nucleotides matching TRBD2. This CDR3 has 14 amino acids. The J segment lost 3 bases and the V segment lost 5 bases, leaving 6 bases of the junction unmatched. The V gene's germline CDR1 is SGHAT and CDR2 FQNNGV. The DNA for the CDR3 is TGTGCCAGCAGCCTCCAGCGGGGGCTCTACGAGCAGTACTTC. Protein sequence: CASSLQRGLYEQYF.

By its share, this clone is medium-sized (0.01 to 0.1%). This chain joins TRBV15 and TRBJ2-7, with D perhaps given as TRBD1 or TRBD2 (7 bases each). The germline gives CDR1 LNHNV, CDR2 YYDKDF (reference sequence). Trimming pared 3 bases from V and 7 bases from J, leaving 16 bases between. The CDR3 is made up of 14 amino acids. The CDR3 nucleotides read TGTGCCACCAGCAGTACACAGGGGAGGGGGGAGCAGTACTTC. Translating gives CATSSTQGRGEQYF.

This rearrangement joins TRBV7-2 to TRBJ2-3; D remains ambiguous. CDR3 length equals 14 residues. Deletions cut 1 base from V and 3 bases from J, with 8 bases between. Germline assignment: CDR1 SGHTA and CDR2 FQGNSA. This CDR3 reads CASSLDYRTDTQYF. The CDR3 coding sequence is TGTGCCAGCAGCTTAGACTATAGGACAGATACGCAGTATTTT.

This clone was counted only a few times. Distinct nucleotide sequences in the sample also encode this CDR3. The V and J genes are TRBV18 and TRBJ2-7, with 9 bases aligning to TRBD2. Germline CDR1 and CDR2: KGHSH and LQKENI. There are 15 residues in the CDR3. V lost 3 bases to trimming and J lost 2 bases; unmatched junction nucleotides: 5. Here the CDR3 reads CASSPQREVTYEQYF. In nucleotides, the CDR3 is TGTGCCAGCTCACCCCAGCGGGAGGTCACCTACGAGCAGTACTTC.

Note on this clone: One end of the junction is discordant with germline, which a read error may explain. As DNA, the CDR3 is TGTGCCAGCAGCGAAGGGGACAGGGTTACTGAAGCTTTCTTT. Its translation is CASSEGDRVTEAFF. The chain joins TRBV2 to TRBJ1-1, with 9 bases aligning to TRBD1. The CDR3 is made up of 14 amino acids. The germline gives CDR1 SNHLY, CDR2 FYNNEI.

The chain recombines TRBV28 with TRBJ1-2, with TRBD1 as a possible D gene (5 bases). CDR3 size: 14 residues. V was trimmed by 7 bases and J by 5 bases, leaving 17 bases between them. Germline V gene sequence: CDR1 MDHEN, CDR2 SYDVKM. The CDR3 region is CASNFILGGYGYTF. The CDR3, as DNA: TGTGCCAGCAACTTTATCCTGGGGGGGTATGGCTACACCTTC.

This clone was seen more than once but under ten times. This chain connects TRBV5-1 to TRBJ1-1; D uncertain. The CDR3 is made up of 13 amino acids. The ends were cut back, 0 bases at V and 4 bases at J, with 7 bases in the middle. Germline V gene data show CDR1 as SGHRS and CDR2 as YFSETQ. Written as DNA, the CDR3 is TGCGCCAGCAGCTTGGGCGCGAGCACTGAAGCTTTCTTT. It encodes CASSLGASTEAFF.

The genes are TRBV5-1 and TRBJ1-1; D remains ambiguous. The V gene's germline CDR1 is SGHRS and CDR2 YFSETQ. Between the trimmed V and J ends, which lost 0 bases and 1 base, there was a span of 13 bases. This CDR3 comprises 16 residues. The CDR3 protein is CASSLVGSPPNTEAFF. The CDR3 DNA reads TGCGCCAGCAGCTTGGTAGGCAGCCCACCGAACACTGAAGCTTTCTTT.